This T cell receptor (beta chain) was sequenced in a study of T-cell memory formation after mild COVID-19. Study as a whole: TCR clusters showed largely donor specificity.

Per the germline V gene, CDR1 is MNHNS and CDR2 is SASEGT. CDR3 length: 13 amino acids. With 2 bases removed from V and 0 bases from J, the gap between germline ends came to 4 bases. From the 5' RACE reads, TCRdb called clonotypes with MiXCR, one entry per CDR3 protein. The repertoire consists of roughly 340,000 distinct CDR3 sequences, with 15% occurring once and the leading ten covering 20% to 25%. The receptor comes from a man aged 18 to 29 who had mild COVID-19 (a few samples of this study predate the infection). Cell type and time point are not known. Material: PBMCs or a T cell subset sorted from them (not recorded which). The rearrangement uses TRBV6-1 and TRBJ2-5, with no clear D. The CDR3 nucleotides read TGTGCCAGCAGTGAACGGTACCAAGAGACCCAGTACTTC. Protein product: CASSERYQETQYF.